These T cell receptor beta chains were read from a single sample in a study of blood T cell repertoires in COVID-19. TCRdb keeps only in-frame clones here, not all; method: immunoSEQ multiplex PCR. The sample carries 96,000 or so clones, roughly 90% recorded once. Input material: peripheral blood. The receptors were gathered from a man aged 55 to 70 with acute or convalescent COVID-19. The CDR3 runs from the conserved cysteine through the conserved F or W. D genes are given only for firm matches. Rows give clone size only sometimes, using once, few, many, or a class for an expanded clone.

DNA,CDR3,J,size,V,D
TGTGCCAGTCGGGACTCCAACACAGATACGCAGTATTTT,CASRDSNTDTQYF,TRBJ2-3,once,TRBV7-2,NA
TGCAGCGTTATCGGCGGGACTAGCGGGAGAGTGAATGAGCAGTTCTTC,CSVIGGTSGRVNEQFF,TRBJ2-1,NA,TRBV29-1,TRBD2
TGTGCCAGCAGCTTAGAAGCCCGGGAGGCGTACTTC,CASSLEAREAYF,TRBJ2-7,few,TRBV7-9,TRBD2
TGTGCCAGCAGCGCGGAACCGGGACAGGCGAACACCGGGGAGCTGTTTTTT,CASSAEPGQANTGELFF,TRBJ2-2,NA,TRBV9,TRBD1
TGTGCCAGCAGCCCGGACAGGGGATGGCGGCAAGAGACCCAGTACTTC,CASSPDRGWRQETQYF,TRBJ2-5,NA,TRBV11-3,TRBD1
TGTGCCACCAGTGATTCGGGAGTCGGCACAGATACGCAGTATTTT,CATSDSGVGTDTQYF,TRBJ2-3,NA,TRBV24-1,NA
TGTGCCAGCACACCAACGACAGCGCCCCCTGAAAAACTGTTTTTT,CASTPTTAPPEKLFF,TRBJ1-4,NA,TRBV28,NA
TGTGCCAGTAGTCTTCGGGAGGGTAGTATCGCTTTCTTT,CASSLREGSIAFF,TRBJ1-1,NA,TRBV19,NA
TGTGCCAGCAGCGTCCTAGCGGGAGGGCCAAACGAGCAGTACTTC,CASSVLAGGPNEQYF,TRBJ2-7,NA,TRBV7-2,TRBD2
TGCGCCAGCAGCTTGCAGGGCCCTTCAACTAATGAAAAACTGTTTTTT,CASSLQGPSTNEKLFF,TRBJ1-4,NA,TRBV5-1,NA
TGTGCCAGCAGCGCGGGAGGGGGATTGGTGGGCAATGAGCAGTTCTTC,CASSAGGGLVGNEQFF,TRBJ2-1,NA,TRBV9,TRBD2
TGTGCCAGCAGTTACCGAACTAGCGGTCGGTACGAGCAGTACTTC,CASSYRTSGRYEQYF,TRBJ2-7,NA,TRBV6-5,TRBD2
TGTGCCAGCAGGCTGACAGGGAACACTGAAGCTTTCTTT,CASRLTGNTEAFF,TRBJ1-1,NA,TRBV27,NA
TGTGCCACTACGCCGGACACGACTCACTATGGCTACACCTTC,CATTPDTTHYGYTF,TRBJ1-2,NA,TRBV10-3,NA
TGTGCCAGCAGCTTACCTAGCCCAGGGGAACTATCCTACGAGCAGTACTTC,CASSLPSPGELSYEQYF,TRBJ2-7,NA,TRBV11-2,NA
TGTGCCAGCAGTTCCATATCGACAGAGAGCACAGATACGCAGTATTTT,CASSSISTESTDTQYF,TRBJ2-3,NA,TRBV28,NA
TGTGCCAGCAGTCTAGCGAACCCGGGCCTCAATGAGCAGTTCTTC,CASSLANPGLNEQFF,TRBJ2-1,NA,TRBV6-2/TRBV6-3,NA
TGCGCCAGCAGCCGAGACCCGGGACTAGCGGGAGAACGGGAGCAGTTCTTC,CASSRDPGLAGEREQFF,TRBJ2-1,NA,TRBV4-3,TRBD2
TGTGCCAGCAGTTCGGTTCGGGACAGGAATTCACCCCTCCACTTT,CASSSVRDRNSPLHF,TRBJ1-6,NA,TRBV3-1/TRBV3-2,TRBD1
TGTGCCAGCAGTTTTAAACAGCTCTATGGCTACACCTTC,CASSFKQLYGYTF,TRBJ1-2,once,TRBV28,NA
TGTGCCAGCAGCTTAACAGGGTCCATGAACACTGAAGCTTTCTTT,CASSLTGSMNTEAFF,TRBJ1-1,NA,TRBV5-5,NA
TGTGCCAGCAGTTTATACCCGACAGGCCCCCCAGATGGCTACACCTTC,CASSLYPTGPPDGYTF,TRBJ1-2,NA,TRBV28,NA
TGTGCCAGCAGCTTAGAGGGACAGCTACTCTACGAGCAGTACTTC,CASSLEGQLLYEQYF,TRBJ2-7,NA,TRBV11-3,TRBD1
TGTGCCAGTAGTACCTCGGGACAGCCAGATACGCAGTATTTT,CASSTSGQPDTQYF,TRBJ2-3,NA,TRBV19,TRBD1
TGTGCCACCAGCAGAGCCCAGGGGGCAGCGGATACGCAGTATTTT,CATSRAQGAADTQYF,TRBJ2-3,NA,TRBV15,TRBD1
TGTGCCAGCAGCTTAGTTGGGCACCCCCAAGAGACCCAGTACTTC,CASSLVGHPQETQYF,TRBJ2-5,NA,TRBV11-2,NA
TGCGCCAGCAGCCAAGAACGAACAGGAGGCACAGATACGCAGTATTTT,CASSQERTGGTDTQYF,TRBJ2-3,NA,TRBV4-3,NA
TGTGCCAGCAGCTTAGACCCTCAGGGGTTAGCTTTCTTT,CASSLDPQGLAFF,TRBJ1-1,NA,TRBV11-2,NA
TGTGCCAGCAGCTTAGACAGGGGGGAGACCCAGTACTTC,CASSLDRGETQYF,TRBJ2-5,NA,TRBV11-3,TRBD1
TGCAGCGTTGGGCTAGCGGGATACAATGAGCAGTTCTTC,CSVGLAGYNEQFF,TRBJ2-1,NA,TRBV29-1,TRBD2
TGTGCCAGCAGCTCGCACGGGACAGGGACCTATGGCTACACCTTC,CASSSHGTGTYGYTF,TRBJ1-2,NA,TRBV5-4,TRBD1
TGTGCCAGCAGCTTAGGGCAGGGGGCCTACAATGAGCAGTTCTTC,CASSLGQGAYNEQFF,TRBJ2-1,NA,TRBV7-9,TRBD1
TGTGCCAGCAGCTTAGACAGTCTCGACCCCTACGAGCAGTACTTC,CASSLDSLDPYEQYF,TRBJ2-7,NA,TRBV7-9,NA